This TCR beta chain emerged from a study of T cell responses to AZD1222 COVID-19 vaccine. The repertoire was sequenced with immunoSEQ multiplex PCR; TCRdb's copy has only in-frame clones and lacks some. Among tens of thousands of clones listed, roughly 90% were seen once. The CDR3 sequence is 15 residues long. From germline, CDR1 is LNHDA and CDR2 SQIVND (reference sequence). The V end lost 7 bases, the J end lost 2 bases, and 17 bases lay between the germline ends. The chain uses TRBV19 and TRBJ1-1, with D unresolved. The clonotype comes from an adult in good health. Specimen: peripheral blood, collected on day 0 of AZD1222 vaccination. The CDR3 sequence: CASTPPGLSNTEAFF. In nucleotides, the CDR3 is TGTGCCAGTACCCCTCCGGGCCTATCCAACACTGAAGCTTTCTTT.